In its sample, the clone carrying this T cell receptor (beta chain) was seen many times. The target antigen is unknown. This entry is derived from a study of regulatory T cells in long-lasting Graves disease. The study's findings and limits: Patients with persistent Graves' had lower TCR diversity than newly diagnosed patients.

Time point: newly diagnosed GD, antithyroid drugs for less than 3 months. The TCR library was made from RNA extracted from PBMCs. Construction of TCR beta libraries relied on iRepertoire HTBI primers and on Arm-PCR targeting CDR3 regions. TCRdb processed the multiplex PCR reads anew with MiXCR; each CDR3 protein has one entry. The data hold 400,000 to 650,000 distinct CDR3 sequences, with approximately 16% observed a single time. The V end was cut by 5 bases, the J end by 5 bases, with 22 bases between. CDR1 PRHDT and CDR2 FYEKMQ come from the germline V gene (reference sequence). The CDR3 runs to 17 residues. The same data also contributed to another study, on T cells in Graves' hyperthyroidism and ophthalmopathy. As that report states: Hyperthyroidism had been newly diagnosed in patients aged 18 to 65, and its duration was under 2 months. Orbital computed tomography, thyroid ultrasound, serum thyroxine and TRAb, and clinical symptoms together informed the diagnoses. The HTBI set primed first-round TCR CDR3 RT-PCR.

This sequence was found in a woman aged 40 to 65 with Graves disease. This chain joins TRBV13 and TRBJ1-5, with a tentative D call TRBD1 (6 bases). Here the sequenced sample was peripheral blood mononuclear cells (PBMCs), taken at new diagnosis, from a patient treated with antithyroid drugs. The CDR3 nucleotides read TGTGCCAGCAGCCGTCGCGGGCCTGCAGGGGAAGATCAGCCCCAGCATTTT. This encodes CASSRRGPAGEDQPQHF.